This T cell receptor beta chain was observed in a study of cytomegalovirus exposure and HLA in healthy donors. Study at large: Around four fifths of approximately 400 genotyped donors fell in the Caucasian-associated ancestry cluster. Findings of the study overall: TCR beta V segments were, for the most part, productive about 87% or about 30% of the time in an earlier analysis. Analysis was carried out at a later point, and it linked a missense DCLRE1C variant to TCR beta V- and J-gene trimming. CMV serostatus was the sole immune exposure data available.

The CDR3 runs to 15 residues. V was pared by 3 bases and J by 0 bases, with 8 bases between. The germline CDR1 and CDR2 sequences are SEHNR and FQNEAQ (reference sequence). PCR used 60 Vbeta primers and 13 Jbeta primers. Clones were read by immunoSEQ multiplex PCR, and TCRdb kept only the in-frame ones, dropping some. The data contain 180,000 or so clones, 76% of them singletons. This clone is a singleton in its sample. Its antigen is unknown. The sequence derives from a female donor in good health and CMV-seronegative. The sequenced material came from PBMCs. The chain recombines TRBV7-9 with TRBJ1-4; D is unresolved. As DNA, the CDR3 is TGTGCCAGCAGCTTGTACCGGGCAACTAATGAAAAACTGTTTTTT. This sequence encodes CASSLYRATNEKLFF.